One sample yielded the 13 T cell receptor beta chains listed below, sequenced in a study of CD8+CD57+ T cells in acquired aplastic anemia. Only patients with CD8+CD57+ cell expansion on flow cytometry were chosen for sequencing. TCR beta VDJ and CDR3 profiles were obtained from a genomic DNA template. A single record per CDR3 protein comes from TCRdb applying MiXCR to the reads. The sample shows more than 150,000 distinct CDR3 sequences, just under 50% of them seen only once. The specimen sequenced was sorted CD4+, CD8+, or CD8+CD57+ T cells (not recorded which) from PBMCs. These receptors all stem from a human donor with aplastic anemia.

This clonotype appeared a few times. The J gene is TRBJ1-1, the V gene TRBV29-1; D is unclear. Germline CDR1 SQVTM, CDR2 ANQGSEA. Trimming cost V 7 bases and J 1 base, with 4 bases left between them. There are 10 residues in the CDR3. The CDR3 protein is CSAQNTEAFF. CDR3 DNA: TGCAGCGCTCAGAACACTGAAGCTTTCTTT.

The V call is TRBV19, the J call TRBJ1-5, with D tentatively TRBD1 (6 bases). Trimming took off 3 bases at V and 5 bases at J, with 11 bases between the two ends. The length of the CDR3 is 14 residues. In germline, CDR1 is LNHDA, CDR2 SQIVND (reference sequence). CDR3 DNA: TGTGCCAGTAGTATGACAGGAGGACATCAGCCCCAGCATTTT. Encoded protein: CASSMTGGHQPQHF. The full variable domain, in which reference TRBV19 and TRBJ1-5 provide the parts outside the CDR3, is DGGITQSPKYLFRKEGQNVTLSCEQNLNHDAMYWYRQDPGQGLRLIYYSQIVNDFQKGDIAEGYSVSREKKESFPLTVTSAQKNPTAFYLCASSMTGGHQPQHFGDGTRLSIL.

The chain combines TRBV19 with TRBJ2-2; D is uncertain. This CDR3 is 13 amino acids long. With 3 bases removed from V and 4 bases from J, the gap between germline ends came to 6 bases. Germline V gives CDR1 LNHDA, CDR2 SQIVND (reference sequence). The CDR3 protein is CASSISGTGELFF. For the CDR3, the DNA is TGTGCCAGTAGTATCTCAGGCACCGGGGAGCTGTTTTTT.

This chain joins TRBV7-6 and TRBJ2-2; TRBD1 might be the D (6 bases). Between the trimmed V and J ends, which lost 5 bases and 5 bases, there was a span of 15 bases. CDR1 is SGHVS, CDR2 FNYEAQ, per germline. The CDR3 has 15 amino acids. The DNA for the CDR3 is TGTGCCAGCAGCGCCGGGACACTAGGAACCGGGGAGCTGTTTTTT. Its protein is CASSAGTLGTGELFF.

The chain employs TRBV10-3 and TRBJ1-2, with unresolved D. Trimming left V 0 bases short and J 6 bases short, with 20 bases between. The CDR3 totals 17 residues. CDR1 and CDR2 from the germline V gene are ENHRY and SYGVKD. The CDR3 DNA is TGTGCCATCAGTGAGTCACTGGTTCTTACGGGGAGCGATGGCTACACCTTC. Amino acids: CAISESLVLTGSDGYTF.

This clonotype showed up many times. The V and J genes are TRBV29-1 and TRBJ2-1, with 11 bases lining up with TRBD1. Trimming at V came to 7 bases and at J to 7 bases, leaving 9 bases not matched to a gene. The CDR3 has 14 residues. Germline-derived CDR1 and CDR2 are SQVTM and ANQGSEA. The CDR3 sequence is CSGGDRGIRNEQFF. The CDR3 DNA reads TGCAGCGGGGGGGACAGGGGGATTCGTAATGAGCAGTTCTTC.

This clonotype was recorded once. V and J are TRBV5-1 and TRBJ1-1; 7 bases map to TRBD1. CDR1 and CDR2 from the germline V gene are SGHRS and YFSETQ. The CDR3 runs 16 residues. The J segment lost 0 bases and the V segment lost 3 bases, leaving 8 bases of the junction unmatched. CDR3 amino acids: CASSSLTGLMNTEAFF. The CDR3 coding sequence is TGCGCCAGCAGCTCGTTGACAGGGTTAATGAACACTGAAGCTTTCTTT. The complete variable domain, with remaining parts taken from reference TRBV5-1 and TRBJ1-1, reads KAGVTQTPRYLIKTRGQQVTLSCSPISGHRSVSWYQQTPGQGLQFLFEYFSETQRNKGNFPGRFSGRQFSNSRSEMNVSTLELGDSALYLCASSSLTGLMNTEAFFGQGTRLTVV.

To note about this clonotype: The final CDR3 position lacks the conserved phenylalanine or tryptophan, pointing to a likely read error. This chain joins TRBV10-3 and TRBJ1-5, with TRBD1 identical over 7 bases. The J segment lost 7 bases and the V segment lost 5 bases, leaving 8 bases of the junction unmatched. The CDR3 has 14 amino acids. In germline, CDR1 is ENHRY, CDR2 SYGVKD. The CDR3 is CAISLDMTGQPQHP. DNA for the CDR3: TGTGCCATCAGTCTTGATATGACAGGGCAGCCCCAGCATCCT.

The V gene is TRBV3-1, the J gene TRBJ2-2; the match to TRBD2 covers 8 bases. The germline V gene has CDR1 LGHDT and CDR2 YNNKEL (reference sequence). V shed 0 bases and J 6 bases; nucleotides not matched to a gene: 9. The CDR3 spans 17 residues. The CDR3, as DNA: TGTGCCAGCAGCCAAGATGGTCGGGAGGGCCCCGCCGGGGAGCTGTTTTTT. It encodes CASSQDGREGPAGELFF.

The rearrangement links TRBV4-2 to TRBJ2-2, with D possibly being TRBD1 or TRBD2 (5 bases each). Germline values: CDR1 LGHNA, CDR2 YNFKEQ. The germline V and J ends were trimmed by 6 bases and 6 bases, with 14 bases remaining between them. The CDR3 has 14 amino acids. Here the CDR3 DNA reads TGTGCCAGCAGTCAAACAGGAGGCTCCGGGGAGCTGTTTTTT. Amino acid sequence: CASSQTGGSGELFF.

The chain joins TRBV19 to TRBJ2-7; 9 bases match TRBD2. The CDR3 length is 14 residues. Germline loops: CDR1 LNHDA, CDR2 SQIVND (reference sequence). The junction had 5 bases not matched to a gene; V was cut back by 6 bases and J by 2 bases. This CDR3 is CASSLAGRTYEQYF. The CDR3 DNA is TGTGCCAGTAGCCTAGCGGGGAGAACCTACGAGCAGTACTTC.

This clonotype was counted only a few times. The genes are TRBV15 and TRBJ1-1, with D unresolved. Trimming took 0 bases from V and 7 from J, leaving 9 bases between them. Looked up from germline, CDR1 is LNHNV and CDR2 is YYDKDF (reference sequence). The CDR3 spans 13 residues. The CDR3 region is CATSRDVGYEAFF. The DNA of the CDR3 is TGTGCCACCAGCAGAGACGTCGGGTATGAAGCTTTCTTT.

This clonotype was observed a few times. A read error may explain this, as a much larger clone is one base away. The chain has TRBV20-1 and TRBJ1-4, with D possibly being TRBD1 (6 bases). Per germline, CDR1 DFQATT and CDR2 SNEGSKA (reference sequence). This CDR3 spans 14 amino acids. The DNA of the CDR3 is TGCAGTGCTAGTCTACAGGGCTGGGGTGAAAGACTGTTTTTT. Its protein product is CSASLQGWGERLFF.